This record concerns one T cell receptor beta chain sequence. The clone's antigen remains unknown. No quality values exist for individual bases; no much larger clone is one base distant. The library came from the immunoSEQ multiplex PCR assay. For the multiplex PCR, a mixture combining 60 forward primers for TCR Vbeta segments and 13 reverse primers for TCR Jbeta segments was used. Amplification of the CDR3 region of rearranged TCR beta genes was performed with a multiplex PCR assay on genomic DNA. The amplified TCR beta libraries were sequenced on the Illumina HiSeq System as 87-base-pair reads. In the authors' own workflow: In a later analysis, tens of millions of unique TCR beta chains were counted across the approximately 640 repertoires, and about 10 million of these chains were shared by at least two donors. Raw reads were error-corrected and collapsed into unique sequences with a nearest-neighbor algorithm that merged closely related sequences to remove PCR and sequencing errors. CDR3 sequences were aligned to IMGT reference sequences to assign V, D and J gene segments. Each retained sequence needed at least a six-nucleotide match to both a V gene segment and a J gene segment. A rearrangement was called productive if the CDR3 had no stop codons and remained in frame with V and J, and every other rearrangement was called non-productive. CDR3 was defined according to IMGT convention as the region running from the second conserved V-encoded cysteine to the conserved J-encoded phenylalanine. In an earlier analysis of more than 550 of the donors, sequences lacking an unambiguous match to a single V gene segment were excluded. An earlier analysis of 587 of the donors called V segments functional above 56.7% productive rearrangements and segregating when the between-donor standard deviation exceeded 5%. A statistical classification framework was built to diagnose cytomegalovirus status from the catalog of TCR beta chain sequences. In a later analysis, TCR nucleotide sequences were compared against IMGT/GENE-DB human TR gene sequences so that V and J genes could be assigned. Using the TCRdist pipeline, a later analysis assigned CDR3 sequences along with most-parsimonious VDJ recombination scenarios. A later analysis defined each TCR beta chain by its CDR3 amino acid sequence plus V-gene family, and excluded reads lacking a unique V-gene family. To address suspected cross-contamination and a sequencing artifact, a later analysis removed around 600 highly shared, low-generation-probability nucleotide sequences. In a later analysis, a clonal expansion index for each public chain was calculated from normalized within-repertoire ranks of inferred template counts. In a later analysis, generation probabilities were computed with a VDJ recombination model fitted to out-of-frame rearrangements, and the resulting probabilities were checked against IGoR. In a later analysis, hypergeometric tests were used to score TCR-TCR, TCR-HLA and TCR-CMV co-occurrence, with a repertoire-size bias correction applied to TCR pairs. False discovery rates were estimated in a later analysis by permuting HLA or CMV assignments 20 times. In a later analysis, co-occurring TCRs were grouped with DBSCAN, and TCRdist sequence similarity was added when clustering was performed within HLA-allele-positive subsets. Repertoires with fewer than 30,000 or more than 120,000 public chains were left out of co-occurrence clustering, as were about five repertoires with anomalous nucleotide sharing. Here the immuneACCESS table is served through TCRdb, limited to in-frame sequences with V and J called. Missing clones are a known gap in these copies; in checked studies unresolved V genes cover under half, and the rest lacks a known reason. Clone size and V and J calls were adopted from that table, with D and trimming inferred from the DNA. This sample gives fewer than 130,000 clones in total; around 80% of them show up just once. The ten largest clones add up to about 3% of the sample.

The cohort comprised around 700 healthy bone marrow donors. At the time of sampling, every cohort member was nominally healthy, though immune exposures that went unrecorded were likely present. The donor tested CMV seronegative, placing the donor among the 350 or so seronegative members of the cohort. Every donor gave a peripheral blood sample, and the peripheral blood mononuclear cells from that sample were used for TCR beta sequencing. The Qiagen DNeasy Blood Extraction Kit was used to extract genomic DNA from the blood cell samples. The CDR3, from cysteine to phenylalanine, totals 16 residues. The kept DNA is CDR3 alone, 48 bases in frame from the first base. V drops 1 base and J drops 2 bases, leaving 17 bases in between. Via the germline V gene, CDR1 is SQVTM and CDR2 ANQGSEA. The entry originates in a study of cytomegalovirus exposure and HLA in healthy donors (dated by TCRdb to 2016 to 2017). Regarding the complete study: An earlier analysis of roughly 630 of the donors reported approximately 300 Gb of sequence data and about 100 million unique TCR beta sequences from approximately 180 million T cells. Genome-wide SNP genotypes for about 65% of the 666 donors were used in a later genetic analysis, which treated that subset as a discovery cohort. The genetic ancestry cluster associated with self-reported Caucasian donors included approximately 85% of the roughly 400 genotyped donors. Every repertoire in the discovery cohort had been generated on one and the same sequencing platform. Donor age, sex, ethnicity and CMV serostatus were compiled alongside the repertoire data. The number of typed donors differed by locus: about 620-630 for A, B, C, DRB1 and DQB1; 522 for DQA1; 606 for DPA1; and 400 to 480 for DPB1. An early release covering about 600 HLA-typed donors comprised about 290 gigabases of sequencing data and tens of millions of unique TCR sequences. A separate validation cohort of over 95 different subjects was used in addition to the approximately 610-subject first cohort. The study aimed to test whether cataloging public T cell receptors could reveal signatures of past pathogen exposure. Across some 400 genotyped donors of the cohort, an average of about 200,000 unique TCR beta nucleotide sequences per donor were sequenced, and roughly 17% of those sequences were non-productive. Roughly five DR-DQ haplotypes were treated as single units for association and clustering because of strong linkage in the cohort. Rather than using new phenotypic data, the later analysis identified candidate immune exposures from TCR beta sequences and from how often those sequences occurred across donors. An earlier analysis of 587 of the donors applied high-throughput TCR beta sequencing to assess whether each TCR beta V gene segment acted as functional or pseudogenic. High-throughput TCR immunosequencing, statistical association of individual TCRs with disease status, and machine learning were combined to predict cytomegalovirus infection status. Both class I and class II loci were covered by HLA typing, at four-digit resolution. The T cell repertoires of 700 or so subjects were profiled by immunosequencing and related to cytomegalovirus serostatus. A later analysis re-examined previously published TCR beta repertoires from 600 to 700 donors and added high-resolution HLA genotyping to investigate patterns of TCR occurrence.

Beyond this particular receptor, the publication reports: Correlated functional status among segregating V segments might reflect linkage disequilibrium, but an unknown experimental factor could not be ruled out. The authors suggested that the approach could potentially be extended to other disease states and immunological phenotypes. In a later genetic analysis, a missense DCLRE1C variant was associated with V-gene and J-gene trimming of TCR beta chains, and the association was replicated in an independent cohort. A later analysis associated 16,951 TCR beta sequences with specific HLA alleles at a false discovery rate of 0.05. This cohort had only TCR beta chains sequenced, and the lack of alpha or paired-chain data limited which features could be detected. A total of 150 to 200 TCR beta chains were listed by the study as associated with cytomegalovirus. According to a later genetic analysis, donors in an Asian-associated ancestry cluster had fewer N-insertions in productive TCRs than the roughly 700-donor mean. A later analysis reported that several top co-occurrence clusters appeared linked to parvovirus B19, influenza, CMV and Epstein-Barr virus. About 15 rarely observed V segments, including chromosome 9 orphons, were excluded from the earlier analysis of some 590 of the donors because counts were too low. For the cohort, immune exposure information was limited to CMV serostatus. Assigning TCR associations to individual alleles was difficult when HLA alleles, especially DR and DQ, strongly co-occurred. Because HLA typing was missing for some donors at each locus, association tests included only the typed subset. Compared with equally common non-associated chains, HLA-associated TCR beta chains in a later analysis were more clonally expanded and had lower generation probabilities. Some IMGT-functional V segments, including TRBV6-2 and TRBV6-3, could not be told apart with the 87-base-pair reads, so those segments were excluded. The sequencing pipeline was judged likely to have produced a cluster of highly shared sequence variants as a technical artifact. In both the original and validation cohorts, the classifier was reported to diagnose cytomegalovirus status with high specificity and sensitivity. According to a later analysis, TCR association rates differed among HLA loci, with DRB1 alleles showing the most associated TCRs and HLA-C alleles showing the fewest. Sequencing depth was assumed to be roughly uniform across donors in the presence/absence analyses, though that assumption may not hold. A further reported finding was that TCR beta sequences accurately predicted the HLA-A and HLA-B alleles for most subjects in the first cohort. Most TCR sequences were seen in very few donors, while some public TCRs were found in many individuals. A few of the identified cytomegalovirus-associated TCR beta chains were confirmed in vitro to be specific for cytomegalovirus antigens. In an earlier analysis of around 600 of the donors, most TCR beta V segments were observed in productive rearrangements about 87% or about 30% of the time, broadly matching IMGT annotations. Most CMV-associated TCR beta chains appeared to be HLA-restricted in a later analysis, and the HLA associations seemed to be driven largely by CMV exposure.

Material for sequencing was PBMCs. This chain is built from TRBV29-1 and TRBJ1-2; TRBD1 might be the D gene, on 5 matching bases. The source is a woman aged 40 to 49 in good health and CMV-seronegative. Read as DNA, the sequence is TGCAGCGTTGAAGCTCAAGGGGAACAGGAGAACTATGGCTACACCTTC. It translates to CSVEAQGEQENYGYTF.